What follows is one TCR beta chain and its context. Then a second PCR, running about 6 to 11 cycles, was carried out with a sample-barcoded 5' primer and a J-beta primer mix. Every cDNA molecule bore a tag from a template-switch adaptor containing 12 random nucleotides. Each CDR3 protein is one row after TCRdb ran MiXCR on the 5' RACE reads. The sample holds around 1,600,000 distinct CDR3 sequences, approximately 39% seen once. The data are from a study of blood T cells in healthy people across ages. The sample taken for sequencing was blood. The source of this sequence is a woman in her late teens or twenties in good health.

CDR3 nucleotides: TGTGCCAGCAGCTCCCCCAGCCTGACAGAGAACACTGAAGCTTTCTTT. Its translation: CASSSPSLTENTEAFF. The V call is TRBV11-2, the J call TRBJ1-1; perhaps TRBD1 as D (5 bases). Germline-derived CDR1 and CDR2 are SGHAT and FQNNGV. The CDR3 is 16 amino acids. Trimming pared 4 bases from V and 1 base from J, leaving 16 bases between. Full variable domain (remainder filled in from reference TRBV11-2 and TRBJ1-1): EAGVAQSPRYKIIEKRQSVAFWCNPISGHATLYWYQQILGQGPKLLIQFQNNGVVDDSQLPKDRFSAERLKGVDSTLKIQPAKLEDSAVYLCASSSPSLTENTEAFFGQGTRLTVV.